The 12 T cell receptor beta chains in this list originate from one sample, sequenced in a study of T cells in Graves' hyperthyroidism and ophthalmopathy. TCR beta CDR3 region amplification was performed from RNA transcripts. Using the HTBI primer set, a first-round RT-PCR was run on the TCR CDR3. TCRdb processed the multiplex PCR reads anew with MiXCR; each CDR3 protein has one entry. The table includes fewer than 550,000 distinct CDR3 sequences, around a quarter detected once. Specimen: blood. All receptors come from a young woman with Graves' ophthalmopathy.

This clonotype was seen ten or more times. The rearrangement joins TRBV6-5 to TRBJ1-2, with a weak D call TRBD1 (5 bases). Germline CDR1 MNHEY, CDR2 SVGAGI. This CDR3 region has 15 residues. V was shortened by 10 bases and J by 4 bases, with 22 bases between the two germline ends. CDR3 sequence reads: CATSNWDGGFYGYTF. CDR3 nucleotide sequence: TGTGCCACCTCTAATTGGGACGGTGGATTCTATGGCTACACCTTC.

This clonotype was found many times. This chain uses TRBV10-3 with TRBJ1-2; maybe TRBD1 (6 bases). Germline loops: CDR1 ENHRY, CDR2 SYGVKD. V dropped 8 bases and J dropped 7 bases, with 17 bases sitting between them. CDR3 length: 13 residues. This CDR3 is CAIGTDRSAGYTF. CDR3 nucleotide sequence: TGTGCCATCGGAACCGACAGGTCTGCTGGCTACACCTTC.

At least ten counts were recorded for this clonotype. A much larger clonotype is one base distant, so this may be a read error. No conserved phenylalanine or tryptophan is present at the end of the CDR3, so a read error is the likely explanation. This chain links TRBV6-2 or TRBV6-3 with TRBJ2-5; 11 bases agree with TRBD2. The V and J ends lost 2 bases and 5 bases, in that order; junction bases with no gene match: 7. Looked up from germline, CDR1 is MNHEY and CDR2 is SVGEGT. CDR3 length: 16 residues. In DNA form, the CDR3 reads TGTGCCAGCAGTTACGTGGGTACTAGCGGGGGCGAGACCCAGTACCTC. Its translation: CASSYVGTSGGETQYL.

The gene calls are TRBV4-1 and TRBJ2-2; D is perhaps TRBD1 (5 bases). This CDR3 is built from 16 residues. Deletions cut 5 bases from V and 5 bases from J, with 18 bases between. Germline CDR1 reads MGHRA; CDR2 reads YSYEKL. This chain's CDR3 is CASSAPRQIKTGELFF. The CDR3 DNA reads as TGCGCCAGCAGCGCCCCGAGACAGATAAAGACCGGGGAGCTGTTTTTT.

The rearrangement uses TRBV12-3 or TRBV12-4 and TRBJ1-3, with TRBD1 as a possible D gene (6 bases). V was trimmed by 6 bases and J by 4 bases, leaving 13 bases between them. The CDR3 spans 14 residues. DNA for the CDR3: TGTGCCAGCAGACTTGGGACACGGGGAAACACCATATATTTT. Amino acids: CASRLGTRGNTIYF.

This clonotype was seen only a few times. An end of the junction does not agree with germline; a read error may underlie this. V and J are TRBV4-2 and TRBJ2-7, with D unresolved. Germline CDR1 LGHNA, CDR2 YNFKEQ. This CDR3 spans 14 amino acids. Here the CDR3 reads CASGQEDLPGEQYF. The CDR3 DNA follows: TGTGCCAGCGGCCAAGAGGACCTTCCGGGCGAGCAGTACTTC.

Comments on this clonotype: The junction does not match germline at one end; this may be a read error. V usage is TRBV12-3 or TRBV12-4 and J usage is TRBJ2-7; D is ambiguous. CDR3 length: 14 amino acids. The CDR3 region is CASRLGGGSYEQYF. The CDR3 region has the DNA TGTGCCAGCAGGTTAGGTGGCGGCTCCTACGAGCAGTACTTC.

The rearrangement links TRBV11-2 to TRBJ1-1, with D unresolved. V lost 5 bases to trimming and J lost 6 bases, with 31 bases between them. The CDR3 loop spans 19 amino acids. Per the germline V gene, CDR1 is SGHAT and CDR2 is FQNNGV. For the CDR3, the DNA is TGTGCCAGCAGCAATAGCAAGCCGACCCAAGCTCCGAGTCACGCTGAAGCTTTCTTT. This codes for CASSNSKPTQAPSHAEAFF. Filled out from reference TRBV11-2 and TRBJ1-1, the complete variable domain reads EAGVAQSPRYKIIEKRQSVAFWCNPISGHATLYWYQQILGQGPKLLIQFQNNGVVDDSQLPKDRFSAERLKGVDSTLKIQPAKLEDSAVYLCASSNSKPTQAPSHAEAFFGQGTRLTVV.

This clonotype was detected a few times. The J gene is TRBJ1-1, the V gene TRBV11-2; D not resolved. CDR3 size: 13 residues. The germline V and J ends were trimmed by 5 bases and 4 bases, with 11 bases remaining between them. The V gene's germline CDR1 is SGHAT and CDR2 FQNNGV. The CDR3 here is CASSPYSGTEAFF. The CDR3 bases are TGTGCCAGCAGCCCCTATTCCGGCACTGAAGCTTTCTTT.

This clonotype was observed a handful of times. The rearrangement uses TRBV5-4 and TRBJ1-1; no reliable D call. With 4 bases removed from V and 5 bases from J, the gap between germline ends came to 12 bases. The CDR3 contains 13 residues. The germline gives CDR1 SGHNT, CDR2 YYREEE (reference sequence). CDR3 in amino acids: CASSPSTQTEAFF. The CDR3 DNA reads TGTGCCAGCAGCCCTTCGACTCAGACTGAAGCTTTCTTT.

Ten or more counts support this clonotype. The V gene is TRBV5-1, the J gene TRBJ2-7; 7 nucleotides agree with TRBD1. The junction had 7 bases not matched to a gene; V was cut back by 4 bases and J by 3 bases. There are 14 residues in the CDR3. The germline V gene encodes CDR1 SGHRS and CDR2 YFSETQ. As DNA, the CDR3 is TGCGCCAGCAGCCCGGACAGGAACCTCTACGAGCAGTACTTC. Protein sequence: CASSPDRNLYEQYF.

This clonotype was found once. The rearrangement joins TRBV5-5 to TRBJ1-6; D unclear. The CDR3 contains 14 residues. Between the trimmed V and J ends, which lost 6 bases and 8 bases, there was a span of 15 bases. Germline lookup yields CDR1 SGHKS and CDR2 YYEKEE (reference sequence). CDR3 loop: CASTEVRSDSPLHF. The CDR3 coding sequence is TGTGCCAGCACCGAGGTCAGGTCGGATTCACCCCTCCACTTT.